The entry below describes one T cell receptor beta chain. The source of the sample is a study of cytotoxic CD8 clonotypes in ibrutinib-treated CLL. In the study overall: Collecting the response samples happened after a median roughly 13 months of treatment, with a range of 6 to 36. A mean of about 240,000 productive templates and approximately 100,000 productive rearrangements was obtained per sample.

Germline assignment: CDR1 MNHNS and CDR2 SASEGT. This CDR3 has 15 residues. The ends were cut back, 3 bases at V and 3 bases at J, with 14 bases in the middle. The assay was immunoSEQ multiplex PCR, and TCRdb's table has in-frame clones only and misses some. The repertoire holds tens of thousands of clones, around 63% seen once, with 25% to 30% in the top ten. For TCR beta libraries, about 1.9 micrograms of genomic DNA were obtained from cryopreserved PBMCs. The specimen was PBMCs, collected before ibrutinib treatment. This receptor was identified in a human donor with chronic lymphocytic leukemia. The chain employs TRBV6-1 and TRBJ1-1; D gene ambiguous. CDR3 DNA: TGTGCCAGCAGTGAGTTTTGGGGAGGAGACACTGAAGCTTTCTTT. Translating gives CASSEFWGGDTEAFF.